This is a list of T cell receptor beta chains from one sample in a study of OX40 agonist ivuxolimab in advanced cancers. Assay: immunoSEQ multiplex PCR; the TCRdb copy retains only in-frame clones and omits some. The table has approximately 70,000 clones, approximately 90% seen once; the top ten hold approximately 0.8%. The sample consisted of CD4+ or CD8+ T cells sorted from blood, taken in a trial of the OX40 agonist ivuxolimab. These receptors all come from an adult with an advanced solid tumor such as melanoma, head and neck, liver or kidney cancer. The CDR3 runs from the conserved cysteine through the conserved F or W. Each record gives: J gene, V gene, clone size, D gene, CDR3 DNA, CDR3 protein. The D gene is left open where the match is weak. Some rows mark clone size as missing; the rest say once, few, many or name a class of expanded clone.

TRBJ1-5 | TRBV10-3 | . | . | TGTGCCATCAGTGAGTCTAGGAACAATCAGCCCCAGCATTTT | CAISESRNNQPQHF
TRBJ1-5 | TRBV7-3 | few | . | TGTGCCAGCAGCTTACTAGAGAATCAGCCCCAGCATTTT | CASSLLENQPQHF
TRBJ2-7 | TRBV6-6 | . | . | TGTGCCAGCAGTACTTCCAGGGCCAACTACGAGCAGTACTTC | CASSTSRANYEQYF
TRBJ1-2 | TRBV18 | . | . | TGTGCCAGCTCACCACGGGGGGCGGCTAACTATGGCTACACCTTC | CASSPRGAANYGYTF
TRBJ2-3 | TRBV5-1 | . | . | TGCGCCAGCAGCTTGGGTCGGGGCACAGATACGCAGTATTTT | CASSLGRGTDTQYF
TRBJ2-7 | TRBV6-5 | once | . | TGTGCCAGCAGCCCCCTGAGCTCCTACGAGCAGTACTTC | CASSPLSSYEQYF
TRBJ2-3 | TRBV14 | . | TRBD2 | TGTGCCAGCAGCCATCCTGGGACTAGCGGGAACACAGATACGCAGTATTTT | CASSHPGTSGNTDTQYF
TRBJ2-7 | TRBV28 | . | . | TGTGCCAGCAGTTTGCTGTCTCGGGAGCAGTACTTC | CASSLLSREQYF
TRBJ1-1 | TRBV5-8 | . | TRBD1 | TGTGCCAGCAGCCCGAGCGACAGGGTCGGCACTGAAGCTTTCTTT | CASSPSDRVGTEAFF
TRBJ1-1 | TRBV5-6 | . | . | TGTGCCAGCAGCTTACTGGCAGTGAACACTGAAGCTTTCTTT | CASSLLAVNTEAFF
TRBJ2-7 | TRBV6-1 | . | . | TGTGCCAGTGAAGGCGGGTCCCACGAGCAGTACTTC | CASEGGSHEQYF
TRBJ2-7 | TRBV27 | once | . | TGTGCCAGCAGTTCGCCGGGACGGAAGTACGAGCAGTACTTC | CASSSPGRKYEQYF
TRBJ1-3 | TRBV5-6 | . | . | TGTGCCAGCAGCTTGGCGTCTGGAAACACCATATATTTT | CASSLASGNTIYF
TRBJ2-1 | TRBV19 | . | . | TGTGCCAGTAGTAAGGGACTCTTGAACAATGAGCAGTTCTTC | CASSKGLLNNEQFF
TRBJ1-5 | TRBV5-6 | . | . | TGTGCCAGCAGCTTCAGCAGGGGCAGGCAGCCCCAGCATTTT | CASSFSRGRQPQHF
TRBJ2-2 | TRBV6-6 | . | TRBD2 | TGTGCCAGCAGTCCCCGGGGGGGATTCGCCGGGGAGCTGTTTTTT | CASSPRGGFAGELFF
TRBJ1-4 | TRBV5-8 | . | . | TGTGCCAGCAGCTTGGACAGTCTAATGAGGAAACTGTTTTTT | CASSLDSLMRKLFF
TRBJ1-1 | TRBV5-6 | . | . | TGTGCCAGCCTGGGGGGACCCACTGAAGCTTTCTTT | CASLGGPTEAFF
TRBJ2-1 | TRBV29-1 | . | . | TGCAGCGTCGCACAGGGCCCTGAGCAGTTCTTC | CSVAQGPEQFF
TRBJ1-3 | TRBV6-5 | . | TRBD1 | TGTGCCAGCAGTTCCCTCGACAGGGAGATTAGAAACACCATATATTTT | CASSSLDREIRNTIYF
TRBJ2-7 | TRBV6-1 | . | TRBD1 | TGTGCCAGCAGTGAAGCCCTGGGAGGACAGGGGGACCGGGGGCAGTACTTC | CASSEALGGQGDRGQYF
TRBJ1-5 | TRBV29-1 | . | . | TGCAGCGTTGCGGCAGTGGAGGATCAGCCCCAGCATTTT | CSVAAVEDQPQHF
TRBJ1-5 | TRBV27 | . | . | TGTGCCAGCAGTTTGCGGCAGGGACATCAGCCCCAGCATTTT | CASSLRQGHQPQHF
TRBJ2-2 | TRBV25-1 | . | TRBD1 | TGTGCCAGCAGTGATGGACAGGGGGACACCGGGGAGCTGTTTTTT | CASSDGQGDTGELFF
TRBJ1-1 | TRBV4-2 | . | . | TGTGCCAGCAGCCAAGATTGGAAGAACACTGAAGCTTTCTTT | CASSQDWKNTEAFF
TRBJ2-5 | TRBV25-1 | . | TRBD1 | TGTGCCAGCAGTGATTCGGGACAGACCCAAGAGACCCAGTACTTC | CASSDSGQTQETQYF
TRBJ1-5 | TRBV21-1 | . | . | TGTGCCAGCACCTCGACAGGGCTGAACCAGCCCCAGCATTTT | CASTSTGLNQPQHF
TRBJ2-1 | TRBV5-1 | . | TRBD2 | TGCGCCAGCAGCTTGGTTGTTAGCGGGAGCGCTGAGCAGTTCTTC | CASSLVVSGSAEQFF
TRBJ2-1 | TRBV14 | once | TRBD2 | TGTGCCAGCAGAGAGAGCGGGAGGAAGAATGAGCAGTTCTTC | CASRESGRKNEQFF
TRBJ2-3 | TRBV5-1 | . | . | TGCGCCAGCAGCCTACTGGACAGTACAGATACGCAGTATTTT | CASSLLDSTDTQYF
TRBJ2-3 | TRBV7-6 | . | TRBD2 | TGTGCCAGCAGCTTAACTAGCGGGAGACGGACAGATACGCAGTATTTT | CASSLTSGRRTDTQYF
TRBJ2-3 | TRBV6-6 | . | . | TGTGCCAGCACCCCGACTAGAAACTCAGATACGCAGTATTTT | CASTPTRNSDTQYF
TRBJ1-1 | TRBV29-1 | few | . | TGCAGCGTTGAGGGTCAGATGAACACTGAAGCTTTCTTT | CSVEGQMNTEAFF
TRBJ2-2 | TRBV7-9 | . | TRBD1 | TGTGCCAGCAGCTTTCCCCGGTCGCAGGGGGCGCGGACCGGGGAGCTGTTTTTT | CASSFPRSQGARTGELFF
TRBJ2-1 | TRBV7-3 | . | TRBD2 | TGTGCCAGCAGCCCGCTAACTAGCGACAATGAGCAGTTCTTC | CASSPLTSDNEQFF
TRBJ2-7 | TRBV9 | . | . | TGTGCCAGCAGCGCCGTACCACAGGGCGAGCAGTACTTC | CASSAVPQGEQYF
TRBJ2-5 | TRBV14 | . | . | TGTGCCAGCAGCCAAGGCGGGCTCCTCCAAGAGACCCAGTACTTC | CASSQGGLLQETQYF
TRBJ1-4 | TRBV28 | . | . | TGTGCCAGCAGTTCGTCAGGGGCGGGTGAAAAACTGTTTTTT | CASSSSGAGEKLFF
TRBJ2-3 | TRBV6-5 | . | TRBD2 | TGTGCCAGCAGTTCGGCGGGGGGGAGCACAGATACGCAGTATTTT | CASSSAGGSTDTQYF
TRBJ1-2 | TRBV6-1 | . | . | TGTGCCAGCAGAACTTACAGGGCTGGAGATTATGGCTACACCTTC | CASRTYRAGDYGYTF
TRBJ2-5 | TRBV5-5 | . | . | TGTGCCAGCAGCTCCAAGGGCGGGACAGAGACCCAGTACTTC | CASSSKGGTETQYF
TRBJ2-5 | TRBV6-5 | . | TRBD1 | TGTGCCAGCAGGACGACAGGGGTAGAGACCCAGTACTTC | CASRTTGVETQYF
TRBJ2-7 | TRBV9 | . | . | TGTGCCAGCAGCGCTCGTGGGGACTTCAGCTCCTACGAGCAGTACTTC | CASSARGDFSSYEQYF